This is a list of T cell receptor beta chains from one sample in a study of T cells in Graves' hyperthyroidism and ophthalmopathy. MiXCR, run by TCRdb on the multiplex PCR reads, gives a single entry per CDR3 protein. The table lists about 640,000 distinct CDR3 sequences, less than 25% of them singletons, with under 35% in the top ten. Sample: blood. The receptor set was obtained from a man aged 25-40 years with Graves' ophthalmopathy. Both conserved end residues are part of each CDR3. The D gene is left open where the match is weak. Some rows mark clone size as missing; the rest say once, few, many or name a class of expanded clone.

TGTGCCAGCAGTGAGTTGATGACCACTGAAGCTTTCTTT	CASSELMTTEAFF	TRBJ1-1	.	few	TRBV6-1
TGTGCCACCAGTGCGTCCGGGACAGGGTCATGGGAGCAGTTCTTC	CATSASGTGSWEQFF	TRBJ2-1	TRBD1	many	TRBV24-1
TGCGCCAGCAGCCAAGATGGTGGGGATTACGCCGGCTACACCTTC	CASSQDGGDYAGYTF	TRBJ1-2	.	few	TRBV4-1
TGTGCCAGTAGTATAGAAAGGGTCGTGAACACTGAAGCTTTCTTT	CASSIERVVNTEAFF	TRBJ1-1	.	.	TRBV19
TGTGCCAGCAGGGTTCAGGGGGTTACCTACGAGCAGTACTTC	CASRVQGVTYEQYF	TRBJ2-7	TRBD1	.	TRBV5-6
TGTGCCAGCAGTTACTCGACTCTCTACGAGCAGTACTTC	CASSYSTLYEQYF	TRBJ2-7	.	many	TRBV6-5
TGTGCCAGTAGTCTAAACATGGGCAATCAGCCCCAGCATTTT	CASSLNMGNQPQHF	TRBJ1-5	.	.	TRBV19
TGTGCCAGCAGCACCAGGCCCGGATCGGCCTACGAGCAGTACTTC	CASSTRPGSAYEQYF	TRBJ2-7	.	many	TRBV6-1
TGTGCCAGTAGTATCAGGCGGAGCAATCAGCCCCAGCATTTT	CASSIRRSNQPQHF	TRBJ1-5	.	.	TRBV19
TGTGCCAGCAGCTTTTCCGGGGGCGGTGAGCAGTTCTTC	CASSFSGGGEQFF	TRBJ2-1	.	few	TRBV7-9
TGTGCCAGCAGTTACTCGGACCGCCGGGGACCCACAGATACGCAGTATTTT	CASSYSDRRGPTDTQYF	TRBJ2-3	.	.	TRBV6-2/TRBV6-3
TGTGCCAGCAGTTTAGACAGGGGGCGGAAACTAGCAGACTACGAGCAGTACTTC	CASSLDRGRKLADYEQYF	TRBJ2-7	.	.	TRBV3-2
TGTGCCAGCAGACCTTCCGGGAGAGACAACATGAACACTGAAGCTTTCTTT	CASRPSGRDNMNTEAFF	TRBJ1-1	.	many	TRBV12-3/TRBV12-4
TGTGCCAGCAGGGGTACTAGCGGAAGCACAGATACGCAGTATTTT	CASRGTSGSTDTQYF	TRBJ2-3	TRBD2	many	TRBV28
TGTGCCAGCAGCTTAAGACTAGCGGGGAAGAATGAGCAGTTCTTC	CASSLRLAGKNEQFF	TRBJ2-1	TRBD2	many	TRBV7-3
TGCAGTGCTCGGCCGCAAGTGAACACTGAAGCTTTCTTT	CSARPQVNTEAFF	TRBJ1-1	.	many	TRBV20-1
TGTGCCACCAGTGCCCCCGGGACAGCCACCGAGGAGCTGTTTTTT	CATSAPGTATEELFF	TRBJ2-2	TRBD1	.	TRBV24-1
TGTGCCAGCAGTGAAGAAGTGACAGGTAGCTCCTACGAGCAGTACTTC	CASSEEVTGSSYEQYF	TRBJ2-7	.	.	TRBV6-1
TGTGCCAGTAGTCCCGAAAGGGGTAAAGGCACAGATACGCAGTATTTT	CASSPERGKGTDTQYF	TRBJ2-3	.	few	TRBV19
TGTGCCAGCAGACTTGGGACCCTTTGGAGCACAGATACGCAGTATTTT	CASRLGTLWSTDTQYF	TRBJ2-3	.	.	TRBV12-3/TRBV12-4
TGTGCCATCAGCCACGACTACGAGCAGTACTTC	CAISHDYEQYF	TRBJ2-7	.	.	TRBV10-3
TGTGCCAGCAGCTTCACCCTAGCCAAAAACATTCAGTACTTC	CASSFTLAKNIQYF	TRBJ2-4	.	many	TRBV5-5
TGTGCCAGCAGCGCCGACATCGGAACCGGGGAGCTGTTTTTT	CASSADIGTGELFF	TRBJ2-2	.	few	TRBV7-9
TGCGCCAGCAGCTTGGCCCCAGAAGTGAACACTGAAGCTTTCTTT	CASSLAPEVNTEAFF	TRBJ1-1	.	many	TRBV5-1
TGTGCCAGCAGCCAGCACAGGGGAGGAGAGCAGTTCTTC	CASSQHRGGEQFF	TRBJ2-1	.	.	TRBV14
TGTGCCAGCAGTTTAACAGGGGCCCCCGGGGAGCTGTTTTTT	CASSLTGAPGELFF	TRBJ2-2	TRBD1	.	TRBV28
TGCAGTGCTCATCACACAGATACGCAGTATTTT	CSAHHTDTQYF	TRBJ2-3	.	.	TRBV20-1
TGTGCCAGCAGCCAGGGGGACGGTAAGTCCCTGGGAGCTTTCTTT	CASSQGDGKSLGAFF	TRBJ1-1	.	many	TRBV3-1
TGTGCCAGCAGCTTACAGGGGCTAGGGGCCTCCTACGAGCAGTACTTC	CASSLQGLGASYEQYF	TRBJ2-7	.	few	TRBV7-8
TGTGCCAGCAGCTTGCAGGGTGTAGGTGAGACCCAGTACTTC	CASSLQGVGETQYF	TRBJ2-5	.	few	TRBV7-2
TGTGCCAGCAGCCAACACTCCGGGACTAGCGGGAGGAGTGATGAGCAGTTCTTC	CASSQHSGTSGRSDEQFF	TRBJ2-1	TRBD2	many	TRBV3-1
TGTGCCAGCAGTTGGGAGACTAGCGGGGTTTACAATGAGCAGTTCTTC	CASSWETSGVYNEQFF	TRBJ2-1	TRBD2	few	TRBV6-1
TGTGCCAGCAGCTTAGAACTGAACACTGAAGCTTTCTTT	CASSLELNTEAFF	TRBJ1-1	.	many	TRBV11-2
TGCGCCAGCAGCCTTAGCCGAGAGACAGGGACCGAAAAACTGTTTTTT	CASSLSRETGTEKLFF	TRBJ1-4	TRBD1	few	TRBV4-1
TGTGCCAGCAGCTTAGATGGATGGGGACTAACTAGCACAGATACGCAGTATTTT	CASSLDGWGLTSTDTQYF	TRBJ2-3	TRBD2	many	TRBV11-2
TGCGCCAGCAGCTTGCCTAGCGGGCAACCCATCTACAATGAGCAGTTCTTC	CASSLPSGQPIYNEQFF	TRBJ2-1	TRBD2	.	TRBV5-1
TGTGCCAGTAGTCGACCACCGGATCCCGGTGAAAAACTGTTTTTT	CASSRPPDPGEKLFF	TRBJ1-4	.	.	TRBV19
TGTGCCAGCAGTGTAGGACAGGGGGCGGACACAGATACGCAGTATTTT	CASSVGQGADTDTQYF	TRBJ2-3	TRBD1	.	TRBV25-1
TGCAGTGCTAGGGCACAGGGGTGGAACACTGAAGCTTTCTTT	CSARAQGWNTEAFF	TRBJ1-1	TRBD1	many	TRBV20-1
TGTGCCACCAGTGGTTCTAGCGGGACAGAGACCCAGTACTTC	CATSGSSGTETQYF	TRBJ2-5	TRBD2	many	TRBV24-1
TGTGCCAGCAGTAAGACAGGGGGCATCCGTTACACTGAAGCTTTCTTT	CASSKTGGIRYTEAFF	TRBJ1-1	TRBD1	many	TRBV6-1
TGTGCCAGCAGCTTGGAGGCTAGCGGGAGACCAGATACGCAGTATTTT	CASSLEASGRPDTQYF	TRBJ2-3	TRBD2	.	TRBV5-6
TGTGCCAGCAGCCCAGGGCGGACTAGCGGAGCCTACGAGCAGTACTTC	CASSPGRTSGAYEQYF	TRBJ2-7	TRBD2	once	TRBV7-2
TGTGCCAGCGGGACAGGCTACACAGATACGCAGTATTTT	CASGTGYTDTQYF	TRBJ2-3	TRBD1	.	TRBV6-1
TGCGCCAGCAGCGGCAGCCGGTCCTACGAGCAGTACTTC	CASSGSRSYEQYF	TRBJ2-7	.	many	TRBV5-1
TGTGCCTGGGCCCCTAGGGCCTGGGGATCTGCTGGAAACACCATATATTTT	CAWAPRAWGSAGNTIYF	TRBJ1-3	.	many	TRBV30
TGCAGTGCTCATAAACAGGGGATTGGCAATCAGCCCCAGCATTTT	CSAHKQGIGNQPQHF	TRBJ1-5	TRBD1	.	TRBV20-1
TGTGCCAGCAGCGCGACAGGGGGCTCAGGCCAGCCCCAGCATTTT	CASSATGGSGQPQHF	TRBJ1-5	TRBD1	few	TRBV9